Listed below are T cell receptor beta chains from one sample, sequenced in a study of cytomegalovirus exposure and HLA in healthy donors. Measured with immunoSEQ multiplex PCR; TCRdb has only the in-frame clones, and not every one. The repertoire holds over 85,000 clones, with 70% to 90% as singletons. Material: PBMCs. All receptors come from a man aged 40-55 years in good health and CMV-seronegative. The CDR3 runs from the conserved cysteine through the conserved F or W. Fields, in order: clone size, V gene, J gene, D gene, CDR3 DNA, CDR3 protein. The D gene is left open where the match is weak. A clone size is listed for some rows: how often the clone was seen (once, few, many), or a class if it is expanded.

clone_size: NA
v_call: TRBV7-8
j_call: TRBJ1-6
d_call: NA
cdr3_nt: TGTGCCAGCAGCTTACAAAACTCCTATAATTCACCCCTCCACTTT
cdr3_aa: CASSLQNSYNSPLHF

clone_size: few
v_call: TRBV7-2
j_call: TRBJ1-2
d_call: NA
cdr3_nt: TGTGCCAGCAGCCCTACCCATCGGGGGGGTGTCGACACCTTC
cdr3_aa: CASSPTHRGGVDTF

clone_size: NA
v_call: TRBV23-1
j_call: TRBJ2-1
d_call: TRBD2
cdr3_nt: TGCGCCAGCAGTCCTGACGGGACTAGCATTTACAATGAGCAGTTCTTC
cdr3_aa: CASSPDGTSIYNEQFF

clone_size: NA
v_call: TRBV4-1
j_call: TRBJ2-7
d_call: NA
cdr3_nt: TGCGCCAGCAGCTCGGACAGAACCTACGAGCAGTACTTC
cdr3_aa: CASSSDRTYEQYF

clone_size: few
v_call: TRBV7-8
j_call: TRBJ1-3
d_call: TRBD1
cdr3_nt: TGTGCCAGCAGCTTAGTAATGACAGGGAACACCATATATTTT
cdr3_aa: CASSLVMTGNTIYF

clone_size: few
v_call: TRBV5-1
j_call: TRBJ2-3
d_call: NA
cdr3_nt: TGCGCCAGCAGCTTGGGAGGGTCCTATACGCAGTATTTT
cdr3_aa: CASSLGGSYTQYF

clone_size: NA
v_call: TRBV5-1
j_call: TRBJ2-1
d_call: TRBD2
cdr3_nt: TGCGCCAGCAGCTTGAGCGGGGGGGCCCTCTACAATGAGCAGTTCTTC
cdr3_aa: CASSLSGGALYNEQFF

clone_size: once
v_call: TRBV10-3
j_call: TRBJ2-6
d_call: NA
cdr3_nt: TGTGCCATCAGTGAGTCACGTGGGCTCACTGGGGCCAACGTCCTGACTTTC
cdr3_aa: CAISESRGLTGANVLTF

clone_size: NA
v_call: TRBV19
j_call: TRBJ1-5
d_call: NA
cdr3_nt: TGTGCCAGTAGCCAGCGAGGATCGAGCAATCAGCCCCAGCATTTT
cdr3_aa: CASSQRGSSNQPQHF

clone_size: NA
v_call: TRBV5-6
j_call: TRBJ1-1
d_call: TRBD1
cdr3_nt: TGTGCCAGCAGCGGGGACAGGCGGACTGAAGCTTTCTTT
cdr3_aa: CASSGDRRTEAFF

clone_size: NA
v_call: TRBV27
j_call: TRBJ1-6
d_call: TRBD1
cdr3_nt: TGTGCCAGCAGCCCCGGGACAGGGCGGTCACCCCTCCACTTT
cdr3_aa: CASSPGTGRSPLHF

clone_size: NA
v_call: TRBV4-1
j_call: TRBJ2-3
d_call: TRBD2
cdr3_nt: TGCGCCAGCAGCCAAGGCCCAGCGGGGGGGAGCACAGATACGCAGTATTTT
cdr3_aa: CASSQGPAGGSTDTQYF

clone_size: NA
v_call: TRBV5-1
j_call: TRBJ1-2
d_call: TRBD1
cdr3_nt: TGCGCCAGCAGCTTCGGAGGGGGCTTTTCTGGCTACACCTTC
cdr3_aa: CASSFGGGFSGYTF

clone_size: NA
v_call: TRBV18
j_call: TRBJ1-2
d_call: NA
cdr3_nt: TGTGCCAGCTCACTAGACAGTCTCTATGGCTACACCTTC
cdr3_aa: CASSLDSLYGYTF

clone_size: NA
v_call: TRBV9
j_call: TRBJ2-1
d_call: TRBD2
cdr3_nt: TGTGCCAGCAGCGTAGTTCCCCTAGCGGGGGGCCCCCTCTTCTTC
cdr3_aa: CASSVVPLAGGPLFF

clone_size: few
v_call: TRBV7-8
j_call: TRBJ1-2
d_call: NA
cdr3_nt: TGTGCCAGCAGCTCACAGGGCCCCGAGGGCTACACCTTC
cdr3_aa: CASSSQGPEGYTF

clone_size: NA
v_call: TRBV12-5
j_call: TRBJ2-1
d_call: NA
cdr3_nt: TGTGCTAGTGGTCCGAACTTCAATGAGCAGTTCTTC
cdr3_aa: CASGPNFNEQFF

clone_size: once
v_call: TRBV5-4
j_call: TRBJ2-5
d_call: NA
cdr3_nt: TGTGCCAGCAGCCTTGAGCCGGGGGAGACCCAGTACTTC
cdr3_aa: CASSLEPGETQYF

clone_size: NA
v_call: TRBV5-1
j_call: TRBJ1-2
d_call: NA
cdr3_nt: TGCGCCAGCAGCTTGACATACAGGGATGGGGGCTACACCTTC
cdr3_aa: CASSLTYRDGGYTF

clone_size: NA
v_call: TRBV5-4
j_call: TRBJ2-7
d_call: NA
cdr3_nt: TGTGCCAGCAGCCTGGTGGGGGGCGAGCAGTACTTC
cdr3_aa: CASSLVGGEQYF

clone_size: NA
v_call: TRBV10-3
j_call: TRBJ1-1
d_call: NA
cdr3_nt: TGTGCCATCAGTGAGTCGATCTGGGGGCCCCTGAACACTGAAGCTTTCTTT
cdr3_aa: CAISESIWGPLNTEAFF

clone_size: NA
v_call: TRBV6-5
j_call: TRBJ1-2
d_call: NA
cdr3_nt: TGTGCCAGCAGTTTAGGGGTCCTTAACTATGGCTACACCTTC
cdr3_aa: CASSLGVLNYGYTF

clone_size: NA
v_call: TRBV2
j_call: TRBJ1-4
d_call: NA
cdr3_nt: TGTGCCAGCAGTGAAATAGGGGTTCGGACTAATGAAAAACTGTTTTTT
cdr3_aa: CASSEIGVRTNEKLFF

clone_size: NA
v_call: TRBV7-9
j_call: TRBJ1-3
d_call: NA
cdr3_nt: TGTGCCAGCAGCCGCAGCTCTGGAAACACCATATATTTT
cdr3_aa: CASSRSSGNTIYF

clone_size: NA
v_call: TRBV5-4
j_call: TRBJ2-7
d_call: NA
cdr3_nt: TGTGCCAGCAGCTACGGCCCATTAAGCCTCGGGTGGCAGTACTTC
cdr3_aa: CASSYGPLSLGWQYF

clone_size: NA
v_call: TRBV6-5
j_call: TRBJ1-2
d_call: TRBD1
cdr3_nt: TGTGCCAGCCAAACAGGGGGCGGTTTTGGCTACACCTTC
cdr3_aa: CASQTGGGFGYTF

clone_size: once
v_call: TRBV5-1
j_call: TRBJ2-7
d_call: NA
cdr3_nt: TGCGCCAGCAGCTTCCAGGGGAACTACGAGCAGTACTTC
cdr3_aa: CASSFQGNYEQYF

clone_size: NA
v_call: TRBV21-1
j_call: TRBJ2-4
d_call: NA
cdr3_nt: TGTGCCAGCAGCTTCCAGGGGGTCGGAAACATTCAGTACTTC
cdr3_aa: CASSFQGVGNIQYF

clone_size: few
v_call: TRBV12-5
j_call: TRBJ2-7
d_call: NA
cdr3_nt: TGTGCTAGTGGAGGGATGGGGCAGGCGAAATACGAGCAGTACTTC
cdr3_aa: CASGGMGQAKYEQYF

clone_size: NA
v_call: TRBV5-1
j_call: TRBJ2-3
d_call: TRBD1
cdr3_nt: TGCGCCAGCAGCTCCCTGACAGGGGGCGCGGAAGATACGCAGTATTTT
cdr3_aa: CASSSLTGGAEDTQYF

clone_size: once
v_call: TRBV19
j_call: TRBJ1-2
d_call: TRBD1
cdr3_nt: TGTGCCAGTCCCGGACAGGGCGGCGGCTACACCTTC
cdr3_aa: CASPGQGGGYTF

clone_size: NA
v_call: TRBV5-1
j_call: TRBJ1-2
d_call: TRBD1
cdr3_nt: TGCGCCAGCAGCTTGGGACAGGGGAACTATGGCTACACCTTC
cdr3_aa: CASSLGQGNYGYTF

clone_size: NA
v_call: TRBV5-4
j_call: TRBJ2-2
d_call: NA
cdr3_nt: TGTGCCAGCAGCTTGGACCCCCGGGACACCTACGACACCGGGGAGCTGTTTTTT
cdr3_aa: CASSLDPRDTYDTGELFF

clone_size: NA
v_call: TRBV7-9
j_call: TRBJ2-2
d_call: NA
cdr3_nt: TGTTCCAGCCTACGCGTGTACTTCCTCACCGGGGAGCTGTTTTTT
cdr3_aa: CSSLRVYFLTGELFF

clone_size: NA
v_call: TRBV5-4
j_call: TRBJ1-4
d_call: TRBD1
cdr3_nt: TGTGCCAGCAGCTTGGCAGGGGGGCACGAAAAACTGTTTTTT
cdr3_aa: CASSLAGGHEKLFF

clone_size: NA
v_call: TRBV10-3
j_call: TRBJ2-3
d_call: NA
cdr3_nt: TGTGCCATCAGTGAGGGACTACCGAGCACAGATACGCAGTATTTT
cdr3_aa: CAISEGLPSTDTQYF

clone_size: NA
v_call: TRBV7-9
j_call: TRBJ2-2
d_call: NA
cdr3_nt: TGTGCCAGCAGGGGTTCAGGGGCCACCGGGGAGCTGTTTTTT
cdr3_aa: CASRGSGATGELFF

clone_size: NA
v_call: TRBV12-5
j_call: TRBJ2-3
d_call: NA
cdr3_nt: TGTGCTACATCCCCGGGCGGGACTAGCACAGATACGCAGTATTTT
cdr3_aa: CATSPGGTSTDTQYF

clone_size: NA
v_call: TRBV5-1
j_call: TRBJ2-6
d_call: TRBD1
cdr3_nt: TGCGCCAGCAGCTCGGGACAGGTGGTCGGGGCCAACGTCCTGACTTTC
cdr3_aa: CASSSGQVVGANVLTF

clone_size: NA
v_call: TRBV9
j_call: TRBJ2-1
d_call: TRBD1
cdr3_nt: TGTGCCAGCAGCACCAGGACAGGCCCCGTCAATGAGCAGTTCTTC
cdr3_aa: CASSTRTGPVNEQFF

clone_size: NA
v_call: TRBV14
j_call: TRBJ1-1
d_call: NA
cdr3_nt: TGTGCCAGCAGCCTCCAAACACGGGGAATACGCACTGAAGCTTTCTTT
cdr3_aa: CASSLQTRGIRTEAFF

clone_size: NA
v_call: TRBV7-2
j_call: TRBJ2-7
d_call: TRBD1
cdr3_nt: TGTGCCAGCAGCTTAGCTGACAGGGCCGCCTACGAGCAGTACTTC
cdr3_aa: CASSLADRAAYEQYF

clone_size: NA
v_call: TRBV7-2
j_call: TRBJ1-2
d_call: TRBD1
cdr3_nt: TGTGCCAGCAGCCTACGACAGGGCCTATGGGGCTACACCTTC
cdr3_aa: CASSLRQGLWGYTF

clone_size: once
v_call: TRBV27
j_call: TRBJ1-2
d_call: TRBD1
cdr3_nt: TGTGCCAGTTGGACAGGAGGGTCCCTAAATGGCTACACCTTC
cdr3_aa: CASWTGGSLNGYTF

clone_size: NA
v_call: TRBV2
j_call: TRBJ2-3
d_call: NA
cdr3_nt: TGTGCCAGCAATAGGGGACTGAGCACAGATACGCAGTATTTT
cdr3_aa: CASNRGLSTDTQYF

clone_size: NA
v_call: TRBV5-1
j_call: TRBJ2-3
d_call: TRBD1
cdr3_nt: TGCGCCAGCAGCTTGGGGGACAGGCTCACAGATACGCAGTATTTT
cdr3_aa: CASSLGDRLTDTQYF

clone_size: NA
v_call: TRBV5-8
j_call: TRBJ2-1
d_call: NA
cdr3_nt: TGTGCCAGCAGCTTGGAGGCGGGGTCCTACAATGAGCAGTTCTTC
cdr3_aa: CASSLEAGSYNEQFF

clone_size: NA
v_call: TRBV30
j_call: TRBJ1-4
d_call: TRBD1
cdr3_nt: TGTGCCTGGACCGGGACAGGGGGTGAAAAACTGTTTTTT
cdr3_aa: CAWTGTGGEKLFF

clone_size: few
v_call: TRBV7-9
j_call: TRBJ1-1
d_call: NA
cdr3_nt: TGTGCCAGCAGCTCTAGGGGAGGGATGGTCACTGAAGCTTTCTTT
cdr3_aa: CASSSRGGMVTEAFF

clone_size: NA
v_call: TRBV10-2
j_call: TRBJ1-1
d_call: NA
cdr3_nt: TGCGCCAGCAGAAAGACATCGAACACTGAAGCTTTCTTT
cdr3_aa: CASRKTSNTEAFF

clone_size: NA
v_call: TRBV7-3
j_call: TRBJ2-5
d_call: TRBD1
cdr3_nt: TGTGCCAGCAGCATACAGGGGGCACAAGAGACCCAGTACTTC
cdr3_aa: CASSIQGAQETQYF

clone_size: NA
v_call: TRBV5-1
j_call: TRBJ2-7
d_call: NA
cdr3_nt: TGCGCCAGCAGCTTGGAAGGGGGGGGGAACGAGCAGTACTTC
cdr3_aa: CASSLEGGGNEQYF

clone_size: NA
v_call: TRBV27
j_call: TRBJ1-1
d_call: TRBD1
cdr3_nt: TGTGCCAGCATCCGACTCCTCGGGACAGGAGTTGAAGCTTTCTTT
cdr3_aa: CASIRLLGTGVEAFF

clone_size: NA
v_call: TRBV19
j_call: TRBJ1-2
d_call: NA
cdr3_nt: TGTGCCAGTAGTATGGGTACCGGGATCAAGTATGGCTACACCTTC
cdr3_aa: CASSMGTGIKYGYTF

clone_size: NA
v_call: TRBV19
j_call: TRBJ2-7
d_call: TRBD2
cdr3_nt: TGTGCCAGTAGTGATGGGGGGGGAAGGGGATTTGGGCAGTACTTC
cdr3_aa: CASSDGGGRGFGQYF

clone_size: few
v_call: TRBV27
j_call: TRBJ2-7
d_call: TRBD2
cdr3_nt: TGTGCCAGCAGTTTTCGGGGGGGAAGTTACGAGCAGTACTTC
cdr3_aa: CASSFRGGSYEQYF

clone_size: NA
v_call: TRBV9
j_call: TRBJ1-4
d_call: TRBD1
cdr3_nt: TGTGCCAGCAGCGTCACAGGGGCTAATGAAAAACTGTTTTTT
cdr3_aa: CASSVTGANEKLFF